In its sample, the clone carrying this T cell receptor beta chain was seen many times. The CDR3 covers 13 residues. The ends were cut back, 7 bases at V and 6 bases at J, with 10 bases in the middle. Germline V CDR1 and CDR2: MNHNS, SASEGT. What was amplified from RNA transcripts were TCR beta CDR3 regions. TCR CDR3 regions were first amplified by RT-PCR with HTBI primers. In TCRdb, the multiplex PCR reads were re-called with MiXCR into one record per CDR3 protein. This table holds fewer than 200,000 distinct CDR3 sequences, less than 10% found once. The sample originates from a study of T cells in Graves' hyperthyroidism and ophthalmopathy.

The sequence was obtained from a woman between 18 and 29 years old with Graves' hyperthyroidism that later progressed to Graves' ophthalmopathy. The chain links TRBV6-1 to TRBJ1-6, with D unclear. Material: blood. Written as DNA, the CDR3 is TGTGCCAGCATTACGAGCGGTAATTCACCCCTCCACTTT. Protein sequence: CASITSGNSPLHF.